Presented here are 3 T cell receptor beta chains from one specimen sequenced in a study of blood T cell repertoires in COVID-19 (dated by TCRdb to 2020 to 2021). Libraries were built with the immunoSEQ multiplex PCR assay. The immuneACCESS repertoire file appears here via TCRdb, limited to in-frame rearrangements. These files lack a portion of the clones; in checked studies, under half of the deficit traces to unresolved V genes, and the cause of the others is not known. The sample has 120,000 to 150,000 clones on record, roughly 81% of them singletons. Of the sample, about 8% falls within the top ten clones. The sample was peripheral blood. Every receptor here comes from a human donor with acute or convalescent COVID-19. The donor label of this sample is uncertain.

A single count supports this clone. This chain uses TRBV2 with TRBJ1-5; D not certain. Trimming left V 7 bases short and J 0 bases short, with 7 bases between. The CDR3 has 13 amino acids. CDR1 is SNHLY and CDR2 is FYNNEI in the germline V gene. The CDR3: CASNMNSNQPQHF. The CDR3 coding sequence is TGTGCCAGCAACATGAATAGCAATCAGCCCCAGCATTTT.

The chain uses TRBV11-2 and TRBJ1-2; TRBD1 agrees at 10 bases. The CDR3 runs 14 residues. Germline lookup yields CDR1 SGHAT and CDR2 FQNNGV. Losses at the gene ends were 4 bases for V and 6 bases for J; bases not matched to a gene: 5. In nucleotides, the CDR3 is TGTGCCAGCAGCTCGGGGGGACAGGGGAATGGCTACACCTTC. This codes for CASSSGGQGNGYTF.

The V and J genes are TRBV4-1 and TRBJ1-1, with unresolved D. CDR1 MGHRA and CDR2 YSYEKL come from the germline V gene. This CDR3 has 15 amino acids. Trimming cost V 1 base and J 6 bases, with 15 bases left between them. CDR3 sequence (DNA): TGCGCCAGCAGCCAAGTGGGGATGAGGGCAGCTGAAGCTTTCTTT. Translated: CASSQVGMRAAEAFF.